A single sample gave rise to the 12 T cell receptor beta chains below, sequenced in a study of cytomegalovirus exposure and HLA in healthy donors (dated 2017 in TCRdb). Library preparation was by the immunoSEQ multiplex PCR assay. For the multiplex PCR, a mixture combining 60 forward primers for TCR Vbeta segments and 13 reverse primers for TCR Jbeta segments was used. Held by TCRdb, this immuneACCESS table contains in-frame sequences only and omits some clones. Under half of the omission traces to an unresolved V gene where checked; the cause of the rest is unknown. This sample has a few hundred thousand clones in its table, and under 80% of those were observed once. 1.8% of the sample is in the top ten clones. Source material: PBMCs. The receptors originated from a woman in her twenties or thirties in good health and CMV-seronegative.

This clone was detected a few times. The chain joins TRBV2 to TRBJ2-5; 12 positions match TRBD2. Near its end, the DNA agrees better with TRBJ2-7, so the J call may be wrong. The CDR3 spans 14 residues. Per the germline V gene, CDR1 is SNHLY and CDR2 is FYNNEI. The CDR3 protein is CASRTSGSSYEQYF. The CDR3 nucleotides are TGTGCCAGCAGGACTAGCGGGAGCTCCTACGAGCAGTACTTC.

A single count supports this clone. This chain connects TRBV19 to TRBJ2-2; TRBD1 matches at 7 bases. V was clipped by 8 bases and J by 6 bases; unmatched bases: 12. CDR1 LNHDA and CDR2 SQIVND come from the germline V gene (reference sequence). The CDR3 runs 15 residues. DNA of the CDR3: TGTGCCAGTGGTACGACAGGGCCCGGCGCCGGGGAGCTGTTTTTT. It encodes CASGTTGPGAGELFF. The whole variable domain, filled in from reference TRBV19 and TRBJ2-2, reads DGGITQSPKYLFRKEGQNVTLSCEQNLNHDAMYWYRQDPGQGLRLIYYSQIVNDFQKGDIAEGYSVSREKKESFPLTVTSAQKNPTAFYLCASGTTGPGAGELFFGEGSRLTVL.

This chain links TRBV6-5 with TRBJ2-2; no firm D call. Deletions cut 0 bases from V and 6 bases from J, with 8 bases between. The CDR3 extends over 14 amino acids. Germline CDR1 and CDR2: MNHEY and SVGAGI. CDR3 loop: CASSYSQVSGELFF. The DNA for the CDR3 is TGTGCCAGCAGTTACTCGCAGGTTTCCGGGGAGCTGTTTTTT.

The chain combines TRBV21-1 with TRBJ1-5; the D call in the table, TRBD1, was not verified against the DNA. TRBV21-1 is classified as a pseudogene. The CDR3 totals 21 residues. This chain's CDR3 is CASSKRRLDREVGRTSQPQHF. CDR3 DNA: TGTGCCAGCAGCAAAAGGAGGTTGGACAGGGAGGTTGGTAGAACAAGTCAGCCCCAGCATTTT.

The genes are TRBV6-5 and TRBJ2-7, with a possible D match to TRBD2 (6 bases). Germline CDR1 MNHEY, CDR2 SVGAGI. V shed 5 bases and J shed 0 bases, with 14 bases lying between them. The CDR3 extends over 15 amino acids. The CDR3 is CASSTLRGSSYEQYF. CDR3 nucleotide sequence: TGTGCCAGCAGTACCCTTCGGGGGAGCTCCTACGAGCAGTACTTC.

The V and J genes are TRBV6-1 and TRBJ1-6; possibly TRBD1 for D (6 bases). Trimming removed 8 bases from V and 7 bases from J, with 18 bases in between. CDR3 length: 15 residues. Germline CDR1 reads MNHNS; CDR2 reads SASEGT. The CDR3 nucleotides are TGTGCCAGCTGTCAACAGGGAGAGGGGAATTCACCCCTCCACTTT. Translating it yields CASCQQGEGNSPLHF.

This clone is a singleton in its sample. This chain connects TRBV6-5 to TRBJ2-4, with 8 nucleotides matching TRBD1. This CDR3 region has 14 residues. The junction had 8 bases not matched to a gene; V was cut back by 6 bases and J by 7 bases. CDR1 and CDR2 (germline): MNHEY, SVGAGI. CDR3 residues: CASSTTGGDNIQYF. The CDR3 DNA is TGTGCCAGCAGCACCACAGGGGGAGATAACATTCAGTACTTC.

As for this clone: One end of the junction is discordant with germline, which a read error may explain. This rearrangement joins TRBV7-7 to TRBJ2-3, with 10 bases matching TRBD2. The CDR3 has 17 residues. CDR1 and CDR2 from the germline V gene are SSHAT and FNYEAQ (reference sequence). CDR3 DNA: TGTGCTAGCAGCCCCCGTCTAGCGGGAGAAGGCACAGATACGCAGTATTTT. Protein: CASSPRLAGEGTDTQYF.

The CDR3 protein is CASSPRGPGVDEQYF. CDR3 in DNA: TGCGCCAGCAGCCCGCGGGGTCCTGGCGTGGACGAGCAGTACTTC. V usage is TRBV5-1 and J usage is TRBJ2-7, with D possibly TRBD2 on 6 matching bases. Germline CDR1 and CDR2: SGHRS and YFSETQ. The germline V and J ends were trimmed by 4 bases and 5 bases, with 19 bases remaining between them. The CDR3 runs to 15 residues.

J is TRBJ2-2 and V is TRBV9; D is unresolved. The CDR3 is 14 residues long. V shed 2 bases and J shed 2 bases, with 7 bases lying between them. From germline, CDR1 is SGDLS and CDR2 YYNGEE. In DNA, the CDR3 is TGTGCCAGCAGCGTGGGCCCTAACACCGGGGAGCTGTTTTTT. This sequence encodes CASSVGPNTGELFF.

The genes are TRBV9 and TRBJ1-2, with D possibly matching TRBD1 (6 bases). Trimming stripped 2 bases from V and 3 bases from J, with 14 bases between. Germline CDR1 and CDR2: SGDLS and YYNGEE. The CDR3 has 15 residues. The CDR3 nucleotides are TGTGCCAGCAGCGTTCACAGGGATTCGGACTATGGCTACACCTTC. Protein: CASSVHRDSDYGYTF.

The chain combines TRBV4-2 with TRBJ2-4, with 10 bases lining up with TRBD2. The CDR3 spans 17 residues. CDR1 and CDR2 from the germline V gene are LGHNA and YNFKEQ. After removal of 4 bases from V and 3 bases from J, the junction contained 9 bases not matched to a gene. The CDR3 DNA sequence: TGTGCCAGCAGCCCTAGTAGCGGGGGGACGGACAAAAACATTCAGTACTTC. The encoded protein is CASSPSSGGTDKNIQYF.